Described below is a single T cell receptor (beta chain) sequence and its context. What this receptor recognizes is not known. No much larger clone exists at a distance of one base, and base qualities are not known. The data are from a study of control samples from healthy donors and cancer patients (dated by TCRdb to the early 2020s). Library preparation was by the immunoSEQ multiplex PCR assay. TCRdb took this table from immuneACCESS and kept in-frame rearrangements with V and J called. Such tables lack part of the clones; where checked against another copy, unresolved V genes explain under half of the gap, and the rest is unexplained. This sample is represented by some 130,000 clones; around 93% of them were singletons. The leading ten clones occupy 1.5% to 2% of the sample. The sequence was obtained from a man aged 50-60 years with head and neck cancer. Sequenced: PBMCs.

The DNA sequence follows: TGTGCCAGCAGCCGCGGGGCTTCGGAGACCCAGTACTTC. Its translation reads: CASSRGASETQYF. The chain couples TRBV7-9 to TRBJ2-5; the D region possibly corresponds to TRBD2 (6 bases align). From the germline V gene (reference sequence), CDR1 is SEHNR and CDR2 is FQNEAQ. V is reduced by 5 bases and J by 5 bases, leaving a spacing of 12 bases between them. The CDR3 runs 13 residues from the cysteine to the phenylalanine. Just the 39-base CDR3 DNA is kept, in frame starting at base 1.